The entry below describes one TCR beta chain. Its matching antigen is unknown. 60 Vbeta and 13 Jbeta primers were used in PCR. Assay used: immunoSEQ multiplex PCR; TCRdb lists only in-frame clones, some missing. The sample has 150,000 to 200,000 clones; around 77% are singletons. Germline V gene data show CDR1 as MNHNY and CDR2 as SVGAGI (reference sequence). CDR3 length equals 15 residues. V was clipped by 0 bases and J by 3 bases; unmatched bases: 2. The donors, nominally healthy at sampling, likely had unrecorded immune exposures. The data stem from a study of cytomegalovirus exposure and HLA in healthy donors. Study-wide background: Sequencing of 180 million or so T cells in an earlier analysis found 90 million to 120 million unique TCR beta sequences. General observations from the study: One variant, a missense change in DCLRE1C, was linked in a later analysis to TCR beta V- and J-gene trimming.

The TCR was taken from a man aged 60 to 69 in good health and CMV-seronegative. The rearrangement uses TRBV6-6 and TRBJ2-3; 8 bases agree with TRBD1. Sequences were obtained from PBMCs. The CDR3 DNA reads TGTGCCAGCAGTTACTCTGACAGGGGAACAGATACGCAGTATTTT. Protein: CASSYSDRGTDTQYF.